The 4 T cell receptor beta chains below all came from one sample that was sequenced in a study of metastatic and nonmetastatic thyroid tumors (TCRdb year 2020). The library was prepared using PCR. TCRdb lists the instrument as Illumina HiSeq 4000. TCRdb itself trimmed the public reads at Q25 with fastp, ran MiXCR and retained productive beta chains. Within this sample are approximately 17,000 clones, with about 27% of them counted one time only. Around 16% of the sample goes to the ten largest clones. No treatment had been received by any patient before thyroid surgery. The specimen sequenced was tumor tissue. Receptor source: a female donor with papillary thyroid cancer or a benign thyroid nodule (not recorded which). Some clones in this sample may be carry-over from other donors' samples.

This clone was detected ten times or more. The chain combines TRBV11-1 with TRBJ2-5, with 16 positions matching TRBD2. The CDR3 is made up of 18 amino acids. Trimming at V came to 5 bases and at J to 4 bases, leaving 10 bases not matched to a gene. CDR1 and CDR2 (germline): SGHAT, FQDESV (reference sequence). CDR3 coding DNA: TGTGCCAGCAGCCGCGGGACTAGCGGGAGGGCAAGGGGAGAGACCCAGTACTTC. Translation: CASSRGTSGRARGETQYF.

This sequence joins TRBV24-1 and TRBJ2-3; TRBD1 or TRBD2 may be the D gene (5 bases each). Germline V gene data show CDR1 as KGHDR and CDR2 as SFDVKD. CDR3 length: 16 residues. V dropped 6 bases and J dropped 0 bases, with 15 bases sitting between them. This chain's CDR3 is CATSMGTMSSTDTQYF. CDR3 DNA: TGTGCCACCAGTATGGGGACGATGTCTAGCACAGATACGCAGTATTTT.

Within the sample, this clone is medium-sized. Here the CDR3 DNA reads TGCGCCAGCAGTGAAGGACCATCGGACGAGCAGTACTTC. It codes for CASSEGPSDEQYF. The V and J genes are TRBV10-1 and TRBJ2-7; D call uncertain. Germline assignment: CDR1 WNHNN and CDR2 SYGVQD (reference sequence). With 3 bases removed from V and 5 bases from J, the gap between germline ends came to 11 bases. This CDR3 is 13 amino acids long.

This clone was seen only a few times. With a much larger clone just one base away, this may be a read error. Other nucleotide sequences in the sample specify the same CDR3. The chain carries TRBV5-1 and TRBJ2-5, with D maybe TRBD2 (6 bases). Deletions cut 1 base from V and 4 bases from J, with 26 bases between. Germline loops: CDR1 SGHRS, CDR2 YFSETQ. CDR3 length equals 19 residues. This CDR3 is CASSLYSPRFPTEGETQYF. The CDR3 region has the DNA TGCGCCAGCAGCTTGTACTCCCCACGTTTTCCCACGGAGGGAGAGACCCAGTACTTC.